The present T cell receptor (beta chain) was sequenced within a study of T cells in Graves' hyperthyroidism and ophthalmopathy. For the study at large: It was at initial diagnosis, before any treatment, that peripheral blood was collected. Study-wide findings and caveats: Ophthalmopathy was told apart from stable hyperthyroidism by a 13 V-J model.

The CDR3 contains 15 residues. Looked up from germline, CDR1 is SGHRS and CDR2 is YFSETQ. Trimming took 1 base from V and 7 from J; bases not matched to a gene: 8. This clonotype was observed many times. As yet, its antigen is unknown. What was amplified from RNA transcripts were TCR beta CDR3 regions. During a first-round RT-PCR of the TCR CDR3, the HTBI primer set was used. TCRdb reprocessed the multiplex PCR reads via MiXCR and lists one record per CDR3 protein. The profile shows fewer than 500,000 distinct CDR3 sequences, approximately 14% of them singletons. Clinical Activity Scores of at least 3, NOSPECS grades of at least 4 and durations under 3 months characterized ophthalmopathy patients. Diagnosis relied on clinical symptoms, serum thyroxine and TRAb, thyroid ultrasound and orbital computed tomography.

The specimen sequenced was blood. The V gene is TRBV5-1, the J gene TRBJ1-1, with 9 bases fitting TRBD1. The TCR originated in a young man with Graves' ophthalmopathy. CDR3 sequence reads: CASSLRGQGSGEAFF. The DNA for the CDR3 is TGCGCCAGCAGCTTGAGGGGACAGGGTTCCGGTGAAGCTTTCTTT.